The next 23 T cell receptor beta chains were all read from a single sample in a study of cytomegalovirus exposure and HLA in healthy donors. The study ran its PCR with 60 Vbeta and 13 Jbeta primers. Only in-frame clones appear in the TCRdb table, and some are missing; sequencing was by immunoSEQ multiplex PCR. Among about 94,000 clones, 70% to 85% were seen once, and the ten largest hold about a tenth. Material for sequencing was PBMCs. Receptors were obtained from a human donor in good health.

The J gene is TRBJ2-7, the V gene TRBV7-9; tentative D call: TRBD1 (5 bases). V was clipped by 4 bases and J by 0 bases, with 13 bases between them. Per germline, CDR1 SEHNR and CDR2 FQNEAQ (reference sequence). The CDR3 consists of 15 residues. The CDR3 loop is CASSSILTDSYEQYF. The CDR3, as DNA: TGTGCCAGCAGCTCGATCTTGACAGACTCCTACGAGCAGTACTTC.

This clone appeared a few times. CDR3 bases: TGTGCCAGCAGCCGAGGTGGGACTAGTGGCAATGAGCAGTTCTTC. This encodes CASSRGGTSGNEQFF. The V and J genes are TRBV7-2 and TRBJ2-1; 8 bases match TRBD2. This CDR3 comprises 15 residues. The V and J ends lost 5 bases and 6 bases, in that order; junction bases with no gene match: 9. CDR1 and CDR2 from the germline V gene are SGHTA and FQGNSA.

This chain links TRBV7-8 with TRBJ2-5; TRBD2 aligns across 14 bases. The germline gives CDR1 SGHVS, CDR2 FQNEAQ. CDR3 size: 19 residues. J gave up 2 bases and V 5 bases, and 13 bases lay outside the gene matches. The CDR3 region has the DNA TGTGCCAGCAGCCCACAACCGGGACTAGCGGGAGTGATACAAGAGACCCAGTACTTC. It encodes CASSPQPGLAGVIQETQYF.

The V call is TRBV7-2, the J call TRBJ2-1; 7 bases match TRBD2. The CDR3 has 16 residues. Germline assignment: CDR1 SGHTA and CDR2 FQGNSA. The V segment lost 1 base and the J segment 3 bases; nucleotides outside the gene matches: 6. The CDR3 protein is CASSLGRGGGYNEQFF. The CDR3, as DNA: TGTGCCAGCAGCTTAGGGCGCGGGGGAGGCTACAATGAGCAGTTCTTC. The variable domain in full, with the rest retrieved from reference TRBV7-2 and TRBJ2-1, is GAGVSQSPSNKVTEKGKDVELRCDPISGHTALYWYRQSLGQGLEFLIYFQGNSAPDKSGLPSDRFSAERTGGSVSTLTIQRTQQEDSAVYLCASSLGRGGGYNEQFFGPGTRLTVL.

The chain couples TRBV29-1 to TRBJ2-1, with D maybe TRBD1 (5 bases). The CDR3 length is 14 residues. The V end lost 3 bases, the J end lost 0 bases, and 9 bases lay between the germline ends. Germline V gene sequence: CDR1 SQVTM, CDR2 ANQGSEA. DNA for the CDR3: TGCAGCGTTGATCAGGGCAGCTCCTACAATGAGCAGTTCTTC. It is translated as CSVDQGSSYNEQFF.

The chain links TRBV7-2 to TRBJ2-1, with TRBD2 matching over 13 bases. The CDR3 contains 16 residues. Germline values: CDR1 SGHTA, CDR2 FQGNSA. With V trimmed by 4 bases and J by 9 bases, 9 bases remained unmatched. This CDR3 reads CASSSGLAGAQGEQFF. The DNA of the CDR3 is TGTGCCAGCAGCTCCGGACTAGCGGGAGCCCAGGGTGAGCAGTTCTTC.

The chain has TRBV19 and TRBJ2-5, with a weak D call TRBD1 (6 bases). Trimming pared 7 bases from V and 5 bases from J, leaving 11 bases between. The CDR3 is made up of 12 amino acids. In germline, CDR1 is LNHDA, CDR2 SQIVND (reference sequence). The CDR3 DNA reads as TGTGCCAGTAAACAGGGTGGGGAGACCCAGTACTTC. Translating it yields CASKQGGETQYF.

The rearrangement uses TRBV28 and TRBJ2-7; D is ambiguous. The CDR3 totals 13 residues. Germline loops: CDR1 MDHEN, CDR2 SYDVKM. V shed 3 bases and J shed 2 bases, with 8 bases lying between them. This CDR3 is CASSFSPPYEQYF. CDR3 sequence (DNA): TGTGCCAGCAGTTTCTCCCCCCCCTACGAGCAGTACTTC.

The chain links TRBV6-4 to TRBJ1-3; D possibly corresponds to TRBD1 (5 bases). Germline CDR1 is MRHNA and CDR2 is SNTAGT. The CDR3 extends over 16 amino acids. V gave up 6 bases and J gave up 0 bases, with 15 bases separating them. The CDR3 region has the DNA TGTGCCAGCAGGGGAGGGACGGTGACCTCTGGAAACACCATATATTTT. Residues: CASRGGTVTSGNTIYF.

This rearrangement joins TRBV19 to TRBJ1-1, with D perhaps TRBD1 (5 bases). CDR3 size: 15 residues. Germline V lookup: CDR1 LNHDA, CDR2 SQIVND (reference sequence). With 5 bases removed from V and 1 base from J, the gap between germline ends came to 14 bases. The DNA of the CDR3 is TGTGCCAGTAGTCCCGGGGGGGTGTGGAACACTGAAGCTTTCTTT. This codes for CASSPGGVWNTEAFF.

The gene calls are TRBV29-1 and TRBJ2-1; D possibly corresponds to TRBD1 (5 bases). This CDR3 has 12 amino acids. Germline lookup yields CDR1 SQVTM and CDR2 ANQGSEA. Trimming cost V 3 bases and J 7 bases, with 10 bases left between them. CDR3 sequence reads: CSVEAGKNEQFF. CDR3 sequence (DNA): TGCAGCGTTGAGGCAGGGAAGAATGAGCAGTTCTTC.

The chain uses TRBV7-9 and TRBJ2-3; perhaps TRBD1 as D (5 bases). Germline V CDR1 and CDR2: SEHNR, FQNEAQ (reference sequence). Trimming removed 4 bases from V and 1 base from J, with 12 bases in between. The CDR3 spans 15 residues. This chain's CDR3 is CASSSSRRGTDTQYF. CDR3 coding DNA: TGTGCCAGCAGCTCCAGCCGCAGGGGCACAGATACGCAGTATTTT.

This chain connects TRBV28 to TRBJ2-1, with D possibly being TRBD2 (5 bases). V gave up 3 bases and J gave up 4 bases, with 10 bases separating them. Germline CDR1 MDHEN, CDR2 SYDVKM. The CDR3 has 14 amino acids. CDR3 DNA: TGTGCCAGCAGTTTGGTGACTACATACAATGAGCAGTTCTTC. Its protein is CASSLVTTYNEQFF.

The CDR3 coding sequence is TGTGCCAGTACCCCTCGGCAGGGACTTAAAGGGGAGACCCAGTACTTC. Translation: CASTPRQGLKGETQYF. The chain recombines TRBV19 with TRBJ2-5; possibly TRBD2 for D (6 bases). V lost 7 bases, J lost 5 bases, and 23 bases lay in between. This CDR3 has 16 amino acids. Germline values: CDR1 LNHDA, CDR2 SQIVND (reference sequence).

DNA of the CDR3: TGTGCCAGCTCACCCTTGGGCCAGGGAATTTCGGAGACCCAGTACTTC. It codes for CASSPLGQGISETQYF. V usage is TRBV18 and J usage is TRBJ2-5; possible D gene TRBD1, 5 bases. The CDR3 runs 16 residues. Germline loops: CDR1 KGHSH, CDR2 LQKENI. Trimming removed 3 bases from V and 5 bases from J, with 19 bases in between.

This chain joins TRBV7-9 and TRBJ2-3; 7 bases align to TRBD1. Germline CDR1 is SEHNR and CDR2 is FQNEAQ (reference sequence). The CDR3 spans 15 residues. The trim removed 3 bases at V and 4 bases at J, leaving 7 bases unmatched. CDR3 DNA sequence: TGTGCCAGCAGCTTGCCGCAGGGGGTGGCAGATACGCAGTATTTT. Protein sequence: CASSLPQGVADTQYF.

The J gene is TRBJ2-2, the V gene TRBV14; D gene unclear. Trimming took off 1 base at V and 7 bases at J, with 7 bases between the two ends. CDR3 size: 13 residues. CDR1 and CDR2 from the germline V gene are SGHDN and FVKESK. CDR3 bases: TGTGCCAGCAGCCAAGGGTTCAGCGGGGAGCTGTTTTTT. Its translation is CASSQGFSGELFF.

The chain recombines TRBV7-9 with TRBJ2-7, with 10 bases identical to TRBD1. Germline lookup yields CDR1 SEHNR and CDR2 FQNEAQ (reference sequence). The CDR3 extends over 15 amino acids. V lost 4 bases, J lost 1 base, and 4 bases stayed unmatched. The CDR3 here is CASSSGTGASYEQYF. CDR3 nucleotide sequence: TGTGCCAGCAGCTCCGGGACAGGGGCATCCTACGAGCAGTACTTC.

The chain couples TRBV9 to TRBJ2-1; 7 bases are a match to TRBD2. The CDR3 contains 15 residues. J gave up 2 bases and V 4 bases, and 6 bases lay outside the gene matches. The germline CDR1 and CDR2 sequences are SGDLS and YYNGEE. The CDR3 sequence is CASSIREAPYNEQFF. The CDR3 bases are TGTGCCAGCAGCATACGGGAGGCCCCCTACAATGAGCAGTTCTTC. Using reference TRBV9 and TRBJ2-1 for the parts outside the CDR3, the full variable domain is DSGVTQTPKHLITATGQRVTLRCSPRSGDLSVYWYQQSLDQGLQFLIQYYNGEERAKGNILERFSAQQFPDLHSELNLSSLELGDSALYFCASSIREAPYNEQFFGPGTRLTVL.

The chain is built from TRBV7-9 and TRBJ2-3, with 12 nucleotides matching TRBD2. Germline lookup yields CDR1 SEHNR and CDR2 FQNEAQ (reference sequence). This CDR3 spans 17 amino acids. The trim removed 1 base at V and 6 bases at J, leaving 8 bases unmatched. The CDR3 loop reads CASSLGASGGAGDTQYF. The CDR3 DNA follows: TGTGCCAGCAGCTTAGGGGCTAGCGGGGGGGCCGGGGATACGCAGTATTTT.

The chain has TRBV18 and TRBJ2-7, with 8 bases that match TRBD1. The CDR3 runs 14 residues. The V gene end was trimmed by 6 bases and the J gene end by 3 bases; junction bases not matched to a gene: 7. CDR1 is KGHSH and CDR2 is LQKENI in the germline V gene. The CDR3, as DNA: TGTGCCAGCTCGTCCGGGACAGGAGTCTACGAGCAGTACTTC. As protein: CASSSGTGVYEQYF.

The CDR3 DNA is TGTGCCAGCAGTTTTGGGCACGCCAATCCCAACAATGAGCAGTTCTTC. It specifies CASSFGHANPNNEQFF. The V call is TRBV27, the J call TRBJ2-1; D is uncertain. CDR1 and CDR2 (germline): MNHEY, SMNVEV (reference sequence). The ends were cut back, 3 bases at V and 5 bases at J, with 17 bases in the middle. CDR3 length equals 16 residues.

The V gene is TRBV4-3, the J gene TRBJ2-6; D ambiguous. With 0 bases removed from V and 4 bases from J, the gap between germline ends came to 4 bases. This CDR3 region has 14 residues. The germline CDR1 and CDR2 sequences are LGHNA and YSLEER. This CDR3 reads CASSQERGANVLTF. The CDR3 DNA sequence: TGCGCCAGCAGCCAAGAGAGGGGGGCCAACGTCCTGACTTTC.